These T cell receptor beta chains were read from a single sample in a study of blood T cell repertoires in COVID-19. Assay used: immunoSEQ multiplex PCR; TCRdb lists only in-frame clones, some missing. Of 210,000 or so clones in the sample, 75% to 85% are singletons; the top ten hold around 4.5%. The sample was PBMCs or T cells enriched from blood (not recorded which). The receptors shown here come from a man between 25 and 39 years old with acute COVID-19. Each CDR3 is given with its conserved first and last residue. A D gene is named only where the DNA matches it firmly. For some rows the clone size is stated as once, few or many, or as a class when expanded; others skip it.

>few|TRBD1|TRBV2|TRBJ1-2
CASSGGQASNTNYGYTF
TGTGCCAGCAGTGGGGGACAGGCTTCCAATACTAACTATGGCTACACCTTC
>NA|NA|TRBV30|TRBJ1-1
CAWSTGSNTEAFF
TGTGCCTGGTCTACAGGGTCGAACACTGAAGCTTTCTTT
>few|TRBD1|TRBV12-5|TRBJ1-2
CARGQGAYGYTF
TGTGCTAGAGGGCAGGGGGCTTATGGCTACACCTTC
>NA|TRBD1|TRBV28|TRBJ1-5
CASSSGQGVNQPQHF
TGTGCCAGCAGTTCTGGACAGGGCGTCAATCAGCCCCAGCATTTT
>NA|NA|TRBV18|TRBJ2-5
CASSPPSGWQQETQYF
TGTGCCAGCTCACCACCCAGCGGGTGGCAACAAGAGACCCAGTACTTC
>NA|TRBD2|TRBV10-3|TRBJ2-1
CAISGDLGGRDEQFF
TGTGCCATCAGTGGGGATCTGGGGGGGAGAGATGAGCAGTTCTTC
>few|NA|TRBV18|TRBJ1-3
CASSRTGQSGNTIYF
TGTGCCAGCTCACGCACAGGACAGTCTGGAAACACCATATATTTT
>NA|NA|TRBV11-2|TRBJ2-2
CASSYSRVNTGELFF
TGTGCCAGCAGCTATTCGAGGGTAAACACCGGGGAGCTGTTTTTT
>once|NA|TRBV5-6|TRBJ2-5
CASSRGPVAGETQYF
TGTGCCAGCAGCAGGGGCCCCGTGGCCGGCGAGACCCAGTACTTC
>NA|NA|TRBV4-2|TRBJ1-5
CASSQDRMGSQPQHF
TGTGCCAGCAGCCAAGATCGTATGGGGAGTCAGCCCCAGCATTTT
>NA|TRBD1|TRBV6-1|TRBJ2-7
CASSEGQFNIGGSYEQYF
TGTGCCAGCAGTGAGGGACAGTTCAACATTGGGGGCTCCTACGAGCAGTACTTC
>NA|TRBD2|TRBV6-4|TRBJ2-3
CASSPERAGGLNTQYF
TGTGCCAGCAGCCCCGAGCGGGCGGGGGGGTTGAATACGCAGTATTTT
>NA|NA|TRBV28|TRBJ2-5
CASSSPYADRYQETQYF
TGTGCCAGCAGTTCACCCTACGCGGACAGATATCAAGAGACCCAGTACTTC
>once|NA|TRBV12-3/TRBV12-4|TRBJ2-7
CASSLQGSYEQYF
TGTGCCAGCAGTTTACAGGGATCCTACGAGCAGTACTTC
>NA|TRBD1|TRBV6-5|TRBJ1-2
CASSRDRTNYGYTF
TGTGCCAGCAGTCGGGACAGAACTAACTATGGCTACACCTTC
>NA|NA|TRBV7-6|TRBJ1-2
CASSLGEGFPGYTF
TGTGCCAGCAGCTTAGGGGAGGGTTTCCCTGGCTACACCTTC
>NA|NA|TRBV18|TRBJ1-1
CASSLYQGFNTEAFF
TGTGCCAGCTCACTTTACCAGGGGTTTAACACTGAAGCTTTCTTT
>NA|NA|TRBV19|TRBJ2-3
CASSISGGRKTDTQYF
TGTGCCAGTAGTATTTCGGGCGGGCGGAAGACAGATACGCAGTATTTT
>NA|TRBD1|TRBV5-1|TRBJ1-1
CASSLERQGGEAFF
TGCGCCAGCAGCTTGGAACGACAGGGAGGTGAAGCTTTCTTT
>NA|TRBD1|TRBV7-9|TRBJ2-1
CASSLGTGVHNEQFF
TGTGCCAGCAGCTTGGGGACAGGGGTGCACAATGAGCAGTTCTTC
>NA|NA|TRBV5-1|TRBJ2-1
CASSFLRVGLVSYNEQFF
TGCGCCAGCAGCTTTCTCAGGGTTGGTCTGGTGAGCTACAATGAGCAGTTCTTC
>NA|NA|TRBV25-1|TRBJ1-1
CASSGQVEAFF
TGTGCCAGCAGTGGACAGGTTGAAGCTTTCTTT
>NA|TRBD1|TRBV5-5|TRBJ2-7
CASSLGDRVVVEQYF
TGTGCCAGCAGCCTAGGGGACAGGGTGGTGGTCGAGCAGTACTTC
>NA|NA|TRBV5-1|TRBJ2-1
CASSPGGEMKQFF
TGCGCCAGCAGCCCTGGCGGAGAAATGAAGCAGTTCTTC
>NA|NA|TRBV6-5|TRBJ1-4
CASSWGRYEKLFF
TGTGCCAGCAGTTGGGGGCGATACGAAAAACTGTTTTTT
>NA|NA|TRBV7-6|TRBJ2-3
CASSSYGDTQYF
TGTGCCAGCAGCTCATACGGAGATACGCAGTATTTT
>NA|TRBD2|TRBV6-5|TRBJ2-1
CASSYSLAESYNEQFF
TGTGCCAGCAGTTACTCACTAGCGGAGTCCTACAATGAGCAGTTCTTC
>NA|NA|TRBV6-5|TRBJ1-1
CASSTPGGNTEAFF
TGTGCCAGCAGTACCCCGGGAGGGAACACTGAAGCTTTCTTT
>NA|NA|TRBV6-5|TRBJ1-1
CASSYGMVRTEAFF
TGTGCCAGCAGTTACGGTATGGTACGGACTGAAGCTTTCTTT
>NA|NA|TRBV5-4|TRBJ1-1
CASSLRERSTEAFF
TGTGCCAGCAGCCTTAGAGAAAGGAGTACTGAAGCTTTCTTT
>few|NA|TRBV29-1|TRBJ1-1
CSVSVGGAGNTEAFF
TGCAGCGTCTCGGTCGGGGGAGCAGGGAACACTGAAGCTTTCTTT